A single sample gave rise to the 8 T cell receptor beta chains below, sequenced in a study of regulatory T cells in long-lasting Graves disease. Assembly of TCR beta libraries relied on iRepertoire HTBI primers together with Arm-PCR of CDR3 regions. MiXCR, applied by TCRdb to the multiplex PCR reads, yields one record per CDR3 protein. The sample lists 450,000 to 600,000 distinct CDR3 sequences, less than 15% occurring once. Time point indicated: newly diagnosed GD, antithyroid drugs for less than 3 months. Extracted PBMC RNA gave rise to the TCR library. These data were also filed under a second study, of T cells in Graves' hyperthyroidism and ophthalmopathy.

Sequenced here: peripheral blood mononuclear cells (PBMCs), sampled at new diagnosis, from a patient treated with antithyroid drugs. The receptors shown here come from a man aged 25 to 45 with Graves disease.

This clonotype was recorded at least ten times. The V and J genes are TRBV29-1 and TRBJ1-2; D is unclear. Trimming pared 0 bases from V and 2 bases from J, leaving 4 bases between. Germline values: CDR1 SQVTM, CDR2 ANQGSEA. The CDR3 is 12 amino acids. In DNA, the CDR3 is TGCAGCGTTGAAGAAGGCAACTATGGCTACACCTTC. Translation: CSVEEGNYGYTF. Looking up the rest from reference TRBV29-1 and TRBJ1-2 gives the full variable domain: SAVISQKPSRDICQRGTSLTIQCQVDSQVTMMFWYRQQPGQSLTLIATANQGSEATYESGFVIDKFPISRPNLTFSTLTVSNMSPEDSSIYLCSVEEGNYGYTFGSGTRLTVV.

This clonotype was observed many times. The J gene is TRBJ2-5, the V gene TRBV12-3 or TRBV12-4; TRBD1 matches 9 bases. J gave up 2 bases and V 4 bases, and 5 bases lay outside the gene matches. CDR3 length: 15 amino acids. The CDR3 DNA reads as TGTGCCAGCAGTTGGGACAGGGAGGGGCAAGAGACCCAGTACTTC. This sequence encodes CASSWDREGQETQYF.

In its sample, this clonotype was seen many times. This chain joins TRBV2 and TRBJ2-1; TRBD2 aligns across 12 bases. The CDR3 covers 18 residues. V lost 5 bases, J lost 4 bases, and 12 bases stayed unmatched. CDR1 is SNHLY and CDR2 is FYNNEI in the germline V gene. The CDR3 loop is CASSPPIVLAGGYNEQFF. The CDR3 DNA sequence: TGTGCCAGCAGTCCTCCGATAGTCCTAGCGGGAGGGTACAATGAGCAGTTCTTC.

Ten or more counts support this clonotype. The chain couples TRBV4-1 to TRBJ2-1; D gene ambiguous. This CDR3 comprises 15 residues. Germline V lookup: CDR1 MGHRA, CDR2 YSYEKL. Trimming removed 0 bases from V and 5 bases from J, with 11 bases in between. Here the CDR3 DNA reads TGCGCCAGCAGCCAAGATCGCAACTTTGACAATGAGCAGTTCTTC. It codes for CASSQDRNFDNEQFF.

In this sample, this clonotype turned up many times. This chain connects TRBV12-3 or TRBV12-4 to TRBJ2-2, with 7 bases that match TRBD1. The CDR3 totals 15 residues. After removal of 6 bases from V and 0 bases from J, the junction contained 4 bases not matched to a gene. CDR3 residues: CASRTGTANTGELFF. The CDR3 DNA reads TGTGCCAGCAGAACCGGGACAGCGAACACCGGGGAGCTGTTTTTT.

This clonotype was picked up many times. The chain is built from TRBV28 and TRBJ2-7; D unresolved. Trimming removed 6 bases at V and 3 bases at J, with 3 bases between. This CDR3 comprises 10 residues. The germline CDR1 and CDR2 sequences are MDHEN and SYDVKM. In DNA, the CDR3 is TGTGCCAGCAGCCACTACGAGCAGTACTTC. It translates to CASSHYEQYF.

On this clonotype itself: One base separates it from a far larger clone, so it is likely a read error. The chain has TRBV12-3 or TRBV12-4 and TRBJ2-5; D is uncertain. This CDR3 contains 13 residues. Trimming pared 5 bases from V and 11 bases from J, leaving 18 bases between. The CDR3 nucleotides are TGTGCCAGCAGTCCGCTCTCTTACAATGAGCAGTACTTC. Protein: CASSPLSYNEQYF.

This clonotype was observed many times. The chain links TRBV12-3 or TRBV12-4 to TRBJ1-5; D unclear. The CDR3 extends over 14 amino acids. V gave up 2 bases and J gave up 2 bases, with 7 bases separating them. As DNA, the CDR3 is TGTGCCAGCAGTTTACCAGGCGGCAATCAGCCCCAGCATTTT. Translation gives CASSLPGGNQPQHF.